This TCR beta chain stems from a study of T cell responses to AZD1222 COVID-19 vaccine. Study-level findings and limits: There were mostly white British donors and more females than males, and clonal diversity was possibly underestimated. Breadth and depth of Spike-specific TCRs rose after two AZD1222 doses.

Profiling relied on immunoSEQ multiplex PCR, and the TCRdb table lists in-frame clones only, not all of them. In the table there are roughly 140,000 clones, approximately 94% of which are singletons. The CDR3 has 15 amino acids. V lost 1 base and J 5 bases, leaving 14 bases between the germline ends. CDR1 is MGHRA and CDR2 is YSYEKL in the germline V gene. About this clone: The antigen is unknown.

This specimen consisted of peripheral blood, obtained on day 0 of AZD1222 vaccination. The chain recombines TRBV4-1 with TRBJ2-5; D unclear. This TCR came from an adult in good health. The CDR3 reads CASSQVPQVRETQYF. The CDR3 DNA sequence: TGCGCCAGCAGCCAAGTACCCCAGGTGCGGGAGACCCAGTACTTC.